These 29 T cell receptor beta chains came from one sample sequenced in a study of identical twins (dated by TCRdb to about 2016). Libraries were prepared through 5' RACE. Sequencing relied on an Illumina HiSeq 2000. TCRdb reanalyzed the raw reads on its own, using fastp at Q25 for trimming and MiXCR for clone calling, and kept in-frame beta chains. For every CDR3 protein sequence, its rows merge into one entry that carries the most common genes and DNA. The table for this sample lists 690,000 or so distinct CDR3 sequences; around 5.7% of them were counted only once. Together, the top ten hold around 2% of the sample. Sequenced input: naive T cells sorted from blood. The cell subset or site label, as the study defines it: cells isolated with a human naive T-cell isolation kit. These receptor sequences come from a man between 18 and 29 years old in good health.

V gene TRBV29-1 combines with J gene TRBJ2-5; no clear D gene. The germline V gene has CDR1 SQVTM and CDR2 ANQGSEA. The CDR3 contains 14 residues. V was trimmed by 7 bases and J by 5 bases, leaving 20 bases between them. This CDR3 reads CSGKGTPTSETQYF. The CDR3 DNA is TGCAGCGGGAAGGGCACGCCTACTTCTGAGACCCAGTACTTC.

The chain carries TRBV5-6 and TRBJ2-4; the match to TRBD1 covers 9 bases. Germline trimming cut 4 bases from V and 5 bases from J; bases unmatched to any gene: 7. This CDR3 contains 15 residues. The germline V gene has CDR1 SGHDT and CDR2 YYEEEE. CDR3 sequence: CASSIPGQGQNIQYF. CDR3 sequence (DNA): TGTGCCAGCAGCATCCCGGGACAGGGACAAAACATTCAGTACTTC.

This clonotype has only a few counts. This chain links TRBV7-2 with TRBJ2-7, with TRBD1 matching over 8 bases. J gave up 4 bases and V 0 bases, and 5 bases lay outside the gene matches. Germline CDR1 is SGHTA and CDR2 is FQGNSA. The CDR3 length is 15 residues. CDR3 DNA sequence: TGTGCCAGCAGCTTAGCGGGACAGGAGTCGTACGAGCAGTACTTC. Its translation is CASSLAGQESYEQYF.

This clonotype has at least ten counts. The genes are TRBV15 and TRBJ2-5, with D possibly TRBD2 on 5 matching bases. V dropped 0 bases and J dropped 4 bases, with 12 bases sitting between them. The CDR3 loop spans 15 amino acids. Per the germline V gene, CDR1 is LNHNV and CDR2 is YYDKDF (reference sequence). For the CDR3, the DNA is TGTGCCACCAGCAGAGATGAGGGAAGCGGAGAGACCCAGTACTTC. It is translated as CATSRDEGSGETQYF.

There are many counts of this clonotype. This chain joins TRBV6-5 and TRBJ2-3, with TRBD1 identical over 8 bases. The ends lost 2 bases at V and 6 bases at J; junction bases unmatched: 7. CDR3 length equals 15 residues. CDR1 and CDR2 (germline): MNHEY, SVGAGI. DNA of the CDR3: TGTGCCAGCAGTTACCAGGACAGGGTGGGGGATACGCAGTATTTT. Its protein product is CASSYQDRVGDTQYF.

Only a few counts were recorded for this clonotype. The rearrangement joins TRBV6-5 to TRBJ2-2, with TRBD2 matching 9 bases. Trimming took 0 bases from V and 4 from J; bases not matched to a gene: 9. Per the germline V gene, CDR1 is MNHEY and CDR2 is SVGAGI. The CDR3 covers 18 residues. Here the CDR3 reads CASSYSSSGVGITGELFF. In DNA, the CDR3 is TGTGCCAGCAGTTACTCGTCTAGCGGGGTGGGGATCACCGGGGAGCTGTTTTTT.

This clonotype was recorded a few times. The rearrangement links TRBV29-1 to TRBJ2-3; possibly TRBD2 for D (5 bases). The germline CDR1 and CDR2 sequences are SQVTM and ANQGSEA. V was pared by 4 bases and J by 6 bases, with 14 bases between. The length of the CDR3 is 13 residues. The CDR3 nucleotides are TGCAGCGTTGCACGGGGTGGCTCGGATACGCAGTATTTT. Encoded protein: CSVARGGSDTQYF.

In its sample, this clonotype was seen many times. This sequence joins TRBV21-1 and TRBJ2-3; TRBD1 is the table's D call and was not checked against the DNA. TRBV21-1 is reported as a pseudogene. This CDR3 is built from 16 residues. The CDR3 DNA follows: TGTGCCAGCAGGTTTCGGACAGGGCCGGGCACAGATACGCAGTATTTT. It translates to CASRFRTGPGTDTQYF.

The chain has TRBV13 and TRBJ2-7, with TRBD2 matching over 12 bases. V shed 5 bases, J shed 7 bases, and the junction held 12 bases outside the gene matches. CDR3 length equals 16 residues. CDR1 is PRHDT, CDR2 FYEKMQ, per germline (reference sequence). The chain's CDR3 is CASSTSGRSITWEQYV. The CDR3 DNA reads TGTGCCAGCAGCACTAGCGGGAGGTCCATAACGTGGGAGCAGTACGTC.

The CDR3 nucleotides are TGCGCCAGCAGCTTGGACGGGAGCGATGAGCAGTTCTTC. Protein product: CASSLDGSDEQFF. The rearrangement links TRBV5-1 to TRBJ2-1, with D maybe TRBD2 (6 bases). Trimming stripped 0 bases from V and 8 bases from J, with 9 bases between. The CDR3 totals 13 residues. Germline loops: CDR1 SGHRS, CDR2 YFSETQ.

In its sample, this clonotype was seen many times. The chain recombines TRBV20-1 with TRBJ2-7; D possibly corresponds to TRBD2 (5 bases). This CDR3 is built from 14 residues. CDR1 and CDR2 (germline): DFQATT, SNEGSKA (reference sequence). Trimming shortened V by 3 bases and J by 6 bases, and 18 bases separated the two germline ends. In DNA, the CDR3 is TGCAGTGCTAGCCAGGTCGTTCCCGAGGGCGAGCAGTACTTC. It encodes CSASQVVPEGEQYF.

This clonotype has a count of ten or more. In nucleotides, the CDR3 is TGCGCCAGCAGCCAACTAACGAACGAAGAGACCCAGTACTTC. As protein: CASSQLTNEETQYF. V gene TRBV4-1 combines with J gene TRBJ2-5; D remains unclear. Deletions cut 2 bases from V and 3 bases from J, with 10 bases between. Germline CDR1 is MGHRA and CDR2 is YSYEKL. The CDR3 loop spans 14 amino acids.

This clonotype was observed a few times. The CDR3 DNA follows: TGTGCCAGCTCACCCAATCGTCAGGGAGGAAATAATGAAAAACTGTTTTTT. This translates into CASSPNRQGGNNEKLFF. V gene TRBV18 combines with J gene TRBJ1-4; D may be TRBD1 (5 bases). This CDR3 spans 17 amino acids. Trimming shortened V by 3 bases and J by 4 bases, and 18 bases separated the two germline ends. CDR1 and CDR2 from the germline V gene are KGHSH and LQKENI.

This clonotype has more than one count but fewer than ten. The V and J genes are TRBV15 and TRBJ2-1; D is unresolved. The CDR3 is 13 residues long. Trimming took off 5 bases at V and 0 bases at J, with 5 bases between the two ends. Per germline, CDR1 LNHNV and CDR2 YYDKDF (reference sequence). CDR3 sequence reads: CATSPGSYNEQFF. The CDR3 DNA is TGTGCCACCAGCCCCGGCTCCTACAATGAGCAGTTCTTC.

This clonotype was counted at least ten times. V gene TRBV20-1 combines with J gene TRBJ2-1; 9 nucleotides align to TRBD1. The CDR3 has 14 amino acids. Germline CDR1 and CDR2: DFQATT and SNEGSKA (reference sequence). V shed 3 bases and J 3 bases; nucleotides not matched to a gene: 3. CDR3 loop: CSARPGQGYNEQFF. The CDR3 DNA follows: TGCAGTGCTAGGCCGGGACAGGGCTACAATGAGCAGTTCTTC.

This clonotype has ten or more counts. The chain links TRBV27 to TRBJ2-5; possibly TRBD1 for D (5 bases). Deletions cut 0 bases from V and 7 bases from J, with 12 bases between. Germline values: CDR1 MNHEY, CDR2 SMNVEV (reference sequence). This CDR3 is built from 14 residues. CDR3 DNA: TGTGCCAGCAGTTTATCGATTCAGGGTGGGACCCAGTACTTC. Protein sequence: CASSLSIQGGTQYF.

The table lists this clonotype with a few counts. The chain carries TRBV11-2 and TRBJ1-2; the D is unclear. With 0 bases removed from V and 0 bases from J, the gap between germline ends came to 11 bases. The CDR3 runs 16 residues. CDR1 and CDR2 from the germline V gene are SGHAT and FQNNGV. CDR3 region: CASSLDSSASNYGYTF. The CDR3 DNA reads as TGTGCCAGCAGCTTAGATTCGTCAGCCTCTAACTATGGCTACACCTTC.

This clonotype has ten or more counts. This chain uses TRBV28 with TRBJ1-5; D remains unclear. Germline-derived CDR1 and CDR2 are MDHEN and SYDVKM. This CDR3 comprises 14 residues. The V and J ends lost 3 bases and 3 bases respectively, with 9 bases between them. DNA for the CDR3: TGTGCCAGCAGTTTGCGCAGAATCAATCAGCCCCAGCATTTT. It encodes CASSLRRINQPQHF.

This clonotype has a handful of counts. The V gene is TRBV29-1, the J gene TRBJ2-6, with 8 bases identical to TRBD1. The CDR3 loop spans 15 amino acids. Germline CDR1 and CDR2: SQVTM and ANQGSEA. The trim removed 6 bases at V and 1 base at J, leaving 5 bases unmatched. The CDR3 DNA reads as TGCAGCGTCGGACAGGGACAATCTGGGGCCAACGTCCTGACTTTC. Translating gives CSVGQGQSGANVLTF.

This clonotype has ten or more counts. The J gene is TRBJ2-1, the V gene TRBV11-1; no definite D call. This CDR3 comprises 18 residues. The germline V gene encodes CDR1 SGHAT and CDR2 FQDESV (reference sequence). Trimming cost V 5 bases and J 0 bases, with 20 bases left between them. CDR3 residues: CASSPPVEYESSYNEQFF. The CDR3 region has the DNA TGTGCCAGCAGCCCACCGGTTGAGTACGAGAGCTCCTACAATGAGCAGTTCTTC. The entire variable domain, with the rest obtained from reference TRBV11-1 and TRBJ2-1, is as follows: EAEVAQSPRYKITEKSQAVAFWCDPISGHATLYWYRQILGQGPELLVQFQDESVVDDSQLPKDRFSAERLKGVDSTLKIQPAELGDSAMYLCASSPPVEYESSYNEQFFGPGTRLTVL.

This clonotype was seen ten or more times. The chain carries TRBV12-3 or TRBV12-4 and TRBJ1-2; D remains ambiguous. The CDR3 runs 13 residues. Trimming took 3 bases from V and 4 from J, leaving 9 bases between them. DNA for the CDR3: TGTGCCAGCAGTTTGCCAGGATCCTATGGCTACACCTTC. It specifies CASSLPGSYGYTF.

This clonotype was detected ten times or more. V gene TRBV27 combines with J gene TRBJ2-1, with TRBD2 matching 12 bases. Trimming took 7 bases from V and 12 from J; bases not matched to a gene: 7. From germline, CDR1 is MNHEY and CDR2 SMNVEV (reference sequence). The CDR3 extends over 13 amino acids. The DNA of the CDR3 is TGTGCCAGCAAGACTAGCGGGAGTAGGGTGCAGTTCTTC. Its translation: CASKTSGSRVQFF.

This clonotype has a count of ten or more. The chain employs TRBV6-5 and TRBJ2-2, with 7 bases aligning to TRBD2. The CDR3 has 17 amino acids. The germline CDR1 and CDR2 sequences are MNHEY and SVGAGI. Unmatched junction bases numbered 9, after V lost 2 bases and J lost 3 bases. CDR3 coding DNA: TGTGCCAGCAGTTACGGGGAAGCGGGACCATACACCGGGGAGCTGTTTTTT. Its translation: CASSYGEAGPYTGELFF.

This clonotype was counted at least ten times. The chain is built from TRBV27 and TRBJ2-5; D not resolved. Trimming removed 5 bases at V and 1 base at J, with 14 bases between. This CDR3 is 15 amino acids long. Per germline, CDR1 MNHEY and CDR2 SMNVEV (reference sequence). CDR3 amino acids: CASSPPYRIQETQYF. CDR3 DNA sequence: TGTGCCAGCAGTCCCCCGTATAGGATCCAAGAGACCCAGTACTTC.

V and J are TRBV18 and TRBJ2-4, with 11 bases fitting TRBD2. The CDR3 totals 17 residues. CDR1 and CDR2 (germline): KGHSH, LQKENI. With V trimmed by 8 bases and J by 0 bases, 9 bases remained unmatched. The CDR3 nucleotides read TGTGCCAGCCGTCTAGCGGGAGGCCGGCTAGCCAAAAACATTCAGTACTTC. This codes for CASRLAGGRLAKNIQYF.

The CDR3 reads CASSPRDPQNSPLHF. CDR3 nucleotides: TGTGCCAGCAGTCCCCGGGACCCCCAGAATTCACCCCTCCACTTT. The V gene is TRBV7-9, the J gene TRBJ1-6; TRBD1 is a possible D gene (5 bases). CDR3 length: 15 residues. The germline V and J ends were trimmed by 6 bases and 7 bases, with 16 bases remaining between them. Germline V lookup: CDR1 SEHNR, CDR2 FQNEAQ (reference sequence).

This clonotype showed up many times. The rearrangement links TRBV12-3 or TRBV12-4 to TRBJ1-6, with D perhaps TRBD1 (5 bases). CDR3 length: 15 amino acids. Between the trimmed V and J ends, which lost 6 bases and 7 bases, there was a span of 16 bases. The CDR3 DNA sequence: TGTGCCAGCAGGGGGACCGGCACTACCAATTCACCCCTCCACTTT. It encodes CASRGTGTTNSPLHF.

In its sample, this clonotype was seen many times. The chain has TRBV12-3 or TRBV12-4 and TRBJ2-7; 11 bases match TRBD2. This CDR3 has 15 amino acids. The V gene end was trimmed by 3 bases and the J gene end by 4 bases; junction bases not matched to a gene: 5. DNA for the CDR3: TGTGCCAGCAGTTTCGGGCTAGCGGGAGGTTACGAGCAGTACTTC. Protein product: CASSFGLAGGYEQYF.

The chain employs TRBV20-1 and TRBJ2-7, with D hard to call. V shed 5 bases and J shed 4 bases, with 12 bases lying between them. This CDR3 is built from 12 residues. CDR1 DFQATT and CDR2 SNEGSKA come from the germline V gene (reference sequence). This CDR3 is CSAPYVDYEQYF. As DNA, the CDR3 is TGCAGTGCTCCTTACGTAGATTACGAGCAGTACTTC.